This entry features one T cell receptor beta chain sequence. Its antigen specificity is not known. Base-call qualities are not available, and no considerably larger clone is one nucleotide away. Enrolling through a virtual design, the prospective study's participants ranged in age from roughly 18 to 95 years and lived across some 22 United States geographic areas. To assign participants to cohorts, the prospective study relied on clinical history that participants themselves reported in a screening survey and a study questionnaire. In the prospective study, whole blood, serum and a nasopharyngeal or oropharyngeal swab were collected from each participant by mobile phlebotomists. Participants in the prospective study had the option to provide additional blood draws and questionnaires over a roughly 2-month period. Before DNA extraction, prospective study blood samples were shipped either frozen or at room temperature.

TCRbeta CDR3 regions were amplified from genomic DNA using the immunoSEQ Assay, a bias-controlled multiplex PCR. The original pipeline was this. Within the assay, amplification of reference gene primers was used to estimate how many nucleated cells each sample contained. To quantify the absolute abundance of each unique TCRbeta CDR3 rearrangement, sequence reads were collapsed and filtered. For each sample, productive Simpson clonality was calculated as the square root of Simpson's diversity index across productive rearrangements. TCRdb stores this immuneACCESS table with in-frame sequences only. Part of the clones is absent; in the studies checked, under half of the shortfall reflects unresolved V genes, and no reason is known for the rest. V, J and clone size derive from that table, while D and trimming were established from the DNA sequence. In this sample the table shows about 220,000 clones, about 80% of which occur a single time. The ten largest clones capture under 1.5% of the sample.

This record comes from a study of blood T cell repertoires in COVID-19 (dated by TCRdb to the early 2020s). Study-wide context: Samples from collaborators originated in the United States, Italy and Spain and spanned both the acute and convalescent phases of COVID-19. Deeply sampled blood TCRbeta repertoires from subjects exposed to, actively infected with, or recovered from COVID-19 were included in the dataset. The repertoires were made available in a free public database intended to serve as a resource for research on the immune response to SARS-CoV-2. The samples were drawn from two sources: the first 160 participants of the ongoing ImmuneRACE study, and 1,000 to 1,500 subjects contributed by 6 global collaborators. The prospective study material was composed of cDNA or gDNA derived from T cells, B-cell-depleted T cells, or PBMCs. HLA class I and class II types, where available, came from metadata supplied by the sample provider rather than from assay-based typing. Sample metadata almost always included a de-identified subject ID, COVID-19 status, age in years and sex. Paper-wide results and their limitations: The quantity of clinical and demographic metadata differed by source and by participant and was supplied without curation.

Sequences MDHEN (CDR1) and SYDVKM (CDR2) are obtained from the germline V gene. Trimming takes 3 bases from V and 5 bases from J, and the germline ends sit 20 bases apart. Taken from cysteine to phenylalanine, the CDR3 has 16 residues. CDR3 DNA only is kept here, 48 bases in frame from base 1. The rearrangement combines TRBV28 with TRBJ2-7, with a weak D call of TRBD2 (6 bases match). This TCR was recovered from a woman in her forties with acute COVID-19. Sequencing was performed on PBMCs or T cells enriched from blood (not recorded which). DNA sequence: TGTGCCAGCAGTTTGGGCCCCGGGACTGGTGCACACGAGCAGTACTTC. It is translated as CASSLGPGTGAHEQYF. Extended through the reference TRBV28 and TRBJ2-7 proteins, this CDR3 yields the full variable domain: DVKVTQSSRYLVKRTGEKVFLECVQDMDHENMFWYRQDPGLGLRLIYFSYDVKMKEKGDIPEGYSVSREKKERFSLILESASTNQTSMYLCASSLGPGTGAHEQYFGPGTRLTVT.